The clone carrying this T cell receptor beta chain showed up just a few times. Its target is not known. This entry comes from a study of cytomegalovirus exposure and HLA in healthy donors. Study context: As an earlier analysis found, roughly 170 million T cells yielded about 100 million unique TCR beta sequences.

Points from the study as a whole: For most TCR beta V segments, an earlier analysis put the productive rate at about 87% or about 30% of the time. Common viral pathogens seemed to be connected with several of the most significant clusters, according to a later analysis.

The CDR3 is 15 residues long. After removal of 3 bases from V and 1 base from J, the junction contained 6 bases not matched to a gene. The V gene's germline CDR1 is SGDLS and CDR2 YYNGEE. The PCR made use of 60 Vbeta and 13 Jbeta primers. The assay was immunoSEQ multiplex PCR, and TCRdb's table has in-frame clones only and misses some. This table holds 200,000 to 250,000 clones, about 84% found once. The specimen was PBMCs. This sequence joins TRBV9 and TRBJ2-5, with 7 bases identical to TRBD2. This sequence originates from a human donor in good health. The CDR3 spells CASSGSGTVQETQYF. CDR3 in DNA: TGTGCCAGCAGCGGGAGCGGGACCGTCCAAGAGACCCAGTACTTC.